Sequencing of this T cell receptor (beta chain) was carried out in a study of T cell changes during pregnancy in multiple sclerosis. V lost 1 base and J lost 5, with 5 bases in between. This CDR3 contains 13 residues. CDR1 is SGHNT and CDR2 is YENEEA in the germline V gene. Using immunoSEQ multiplex PCR, the repertoire was profiled, and TCRdb retains in-frame clones only, with some absent. The table records over 35,000 clones, about nine tenths of them present only once. This receptor was obtained from a female donor in good health, enrolled as a control in a pregnancy study. This material consisted of CD4+ T cells from peripheral blood mononuclear cells, taken in the first trimester of pregnancy. The rearrangement joins TRBV11-3 to TRBJ2-2; D gene unclear. The CDR3 region is CASSLVATGELFF. The CDR3, as DNA: TGTGCCAGCAGCTTAGTAGCAACCGGGGAGCTGTTTTTT.